This is a list of T cell receptor beta chains from one sample in a study of T cells in Graves' hyperthyroidism and ophthalmopathy. TCRdb recomputed calls from the multiplex PCR reads with MiXCR, one row per CDR3 protein. Here the sample spans a few hundred thousand distinct CDR3 sequences, approximately 15% being singletons. The sequenced sample consisted of blood. The receptors were gathered from a woman aged 18-30 years with Graves' hyperthyroidism. Each CDR3 is given without its conserved first and last residue. Fields, in order: CDR3 length, V gene, CDR3 protein.

11 | TRBV30 | AWSVRGGYGYT
12 | TRBV5-1 | ASSFEGTHTEAF
14 | TRBV4-1 | ASSHLPGRDRREQY
14 | TRBV11-3 | ASGTRDPEGSNEQF
12 | TRBV20-1 | SAKRALAGLTQY
12 | TRBV4-1 | ASSQSSGKETQY
15 | TRBV11-3 | ASSFGQSVGAKNIQY
11 | TRBV19 | ATSVRKNTEAF
11 | TRBV7-3 | ASSLGVHETQY
11 | TRBV28 | ASIKTGYDEQY
14 | TRBV4-1 | ASSQDISHSNQPQH
12 | TRBV28 | ASETSGAQETQY
15 | TRBV18 | ASSPGTGLSSTDTQY
15 | TRBV3-1 | ASSQDSQREVPGELF
11 | TRBV12-3/TRBV12-4 | ASTRTGIYEQY
13 | TRBV4-1 | ASSQGRSSYNEQF
12 | TRBV5-5 | ASSLGYAGNTIY
15 | TRBV5-1 | ASSLPTIHGPDYGYT
13 | TRBV29-1 | SVVPERGPNYEQY
15 | TRBV15 | ATSTHPGTSGRLGQF
12 | TRBV4-1 | ASSLAAYTYEQY
12 | TRBV9 | ASSVGPVHYEQY
13 | TRBV20-1 | SARVRGAGQETQY
9 | TRBV18 | ASSPAKEQF
10 | TRBV30 | AWDIIGEKLF
12 | TRBV19 | ASSISRANYGYT
15 | TRBV12-3/TRBV12-4 | ASSFRDRRWGNQPQH
11 | TRBV12-3/TRBV12-4 | ASSLAGGNNYT
10 | TRBV29-1 | SGAREQETQY
12 | TRBV12-3/TRBV12-4 | ASSLSVTQETQY
12 | TRBV2 | ASNSADSNQPQH
12 | TRBV4-3 | ASSQGIKDNEQF
11 | TRBV4-1 | ASSQRDLQPQH
14 | TRBV28 | ASSLFSGPSSYEQY
14 | TRBV18 | ASSPSGTSFTDTQY
12 | TRBV3-1 | ASSQGGPNTEAF
13 | TRBV28 | ASSLPVHIGNEQF
13 | TRBV30 | AWSQRTVGDEKLF
12 | TRBV6-1 | ASSLAGGVGEQY
10 | TRBV28 | ANGKRTQPQH
11 | TRBV7-9 | ASSFDFAYEQY
14 | TRBV19 | ASSILTGPTNEKLF
12 | TRBV20-1 | SAREAWNSYEQY
13 | TRBV6-1 | ASRDGQGMNTEAF